This record concerns one TCR beta chain sequence. Its antigen remains unidentified. J was trimmed by 2 bases and V by 6 bases; bases with no gene match: 3. The CDR3 totals 13 residues. Germline V CDR1 and CDR2: MDHEN, SYDVKM. As part of library construction, unique molecular identifiers were attached to individual cDNA molecules. From the 5' RACE reads, TCRdb called clonotypes with MiXCR, one entry per CDR3 protein. The data show tens of thousands of distinct CDR3 sequences, about 13% seen once. This record belongs to a study of early T cells in non-severe SARS-CoV-2 infection. Study-wide background: Chains from this unsorted whole-blood bulk RNA could not be paired.

Whole-study results and caveats: Anti-spike CD8 responses were favored by VDJdb matching, which missed private and CD4 specificities.

The sequenced sample was whole blood. The clonotype originates from an adult who was a healthcare worker with PCR-confirmed SARS-CoV-2 infection or an uninfected control (not recorded which). The rearrangement joins TRBV28 to TRBJ2-5; TRBD1 agrees at 7 bases. CDR3 protein: CASRGTVQETQYF. As DNA, the CDR3 is TGTGCCAGCAGAGGGACAGTGCAAGAGACCCAGTACTTC.